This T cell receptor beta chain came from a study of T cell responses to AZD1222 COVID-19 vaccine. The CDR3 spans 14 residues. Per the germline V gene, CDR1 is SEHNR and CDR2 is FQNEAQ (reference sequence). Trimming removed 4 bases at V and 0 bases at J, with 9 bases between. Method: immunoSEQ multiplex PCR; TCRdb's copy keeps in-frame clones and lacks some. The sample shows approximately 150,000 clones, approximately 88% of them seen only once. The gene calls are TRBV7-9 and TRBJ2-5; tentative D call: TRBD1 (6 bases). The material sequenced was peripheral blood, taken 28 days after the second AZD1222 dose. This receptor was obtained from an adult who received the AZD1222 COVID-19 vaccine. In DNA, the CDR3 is TGTGCCAGCAGCTCGAGGGGGTACCAAGAGACCCAGTACTTC. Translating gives CASSSRGYQETQYF.